This TCR beta chain originates from a study of CD8 T cell repertoires and HIV-1 epitope variants. The wider study: Twenty-five autologous and known Gag and Nef epitope variant peptides each stimulated T cells separately. Control wells had CMV/EBV/flu peptides, negative Ebola AY9, or no peptide. Findings of the study overall: The TAALDMSHF plasma variant had no responses, unlike KF9 (about five clonotypes) and HW9 (one).

The method was immunoSEQ multiplex PCR; TCRdb's version includes in-frame clones alone and lacks a portion of them. The table records over 1,500 clones, around 70% of them present only once. A word on this clone: The target antigen is unknown.

CDR1 and CDR2 from the germline V gene are MNHEY and SVGAGI. V lost 3 bases and J 4 bases, leaving 18 bases between the germline ends. The CDR3 totals 16 residues. The source material was cultured CD8+ T cells derived from PBMCs. The rearrangement uses TRBV6-5 and TRBJ1-1; tentative D call: TRBD1 (5 bases). The TCR originated in a male donor with HIV. The CDR3 loop is CASSYKTGPGGTEAFF. CDR3 coding DNA: TGTGCCAGCAGTTATAAAACAGGCCCCGGGGGCACTGAAGCTTTCTTT.